This T cell receptor beta chain was profiled in a study of shared clonotypes between healthy human individuals. At the level of the study: Donors were two women and three men aged 18 to 49.

Study-wide results and caveats: Naive subsets tended to show greater estimated richness than memory subsets.

As regards this clone: Antigen: not known.

Per the germline V gene, CDR1 is SGHRS and CDR2 is YFSETQ. The CDR3 spans 14 residues. The ends were cut back, 4 bases at V and 0 bases at J, with 10 bases in the middle. All of the donors resided in Nashville, Tennessee, and each was a Caucasian adult. In the CD4+ fraction, cells were divided into CD45RA+ naive and CD45RA-negative memory subsets. Sequencing was performed with immunoSEQ multiplex PCR; in TCRdb, only in-frame clones are kept and a portion is missing. This table holds more than 2,000,000 clones, over 85% found once. The chain is built from TRBV5-1 and TRBJ1-1; weak D call: TRBD1 (6 bases). The specimen was naive CD4+ T cells from PBMCs. Subset: CD45RA+ positively selected. The TCR comes from a man younger than 35 in good health. Some clones in this sample may be carry-over from other donors' samples. CDR3 residues: CASSPDSLNTEAFF. CDR3 coding DNA: TGCGCCAGCAGCCCGGACAGCTTGAACACTGAAGCTTTCTTT.